This TCR beta chain originates from a study of T cells in Graves' hyperthyroidism and ophthalmopathy. Study conclusions and caveats: Ophthalmopathy was predicted by the model a median of around 5.9 months ahead of onset.

Lactation, pregnancy, other autoimmune disease or uncontrolled infection excluded patients. The source of the PBMCs was 8.5 to 10 ml of fresh peripheral blood. Regarding this clonotype: The antigen is not known.

From RNA transcripts, TCR beta CDR3 regions were amplified. The HTBI primer set drove a first-round RT-PCR of the TCR CDR3. TCRdb passed the multiplex PCR reads through MiXCR, listing each CDR3 protein once. The table lists roughly 500,000 distinct CDR3 sequences, 22% of them singletons, with less than 65% in the top ten. This CDR3 is built from 14 residues. Trimming removed 5 bases from V and 15 bases from J; junction bases left unmatched: 13. Germline loops: CDR1 MNHEY, CDR2 SMNVEV (reference sequence). Material for sequencing was blood. The receptor's source is a woman in her 70s with Graves' ophthalmopathy. This chain uses TRBV27 with TRBJ2-1, with TRBD2 matching 10 bases. CDR3 in DNA: TGTGCCAGCAGTACGGCTAGCGGGAGTTACGTTCGGTTCTTC. Its translation is CASSTASGSYVRFF.